One and the same sample provided the 16 T cell receptor beta chains below, sequenced in a study of T cell clonality in common variable immunodeficiency. TCRdb's table, derived via immunoSEQ multiplex PCR, lists solely in-frame clones and lacks some. This sample carries roughly 70,000 clones, none of them present only once. What was sequenced was peripheral blood mononuclear cells. The receptors derive from a person between 18 and 75 years old in good health.

In this sample, this clone turned up many times. The DNA read from the CDR3 is TGTGCCTGGAGTTTCCGAGGGGCGGTGAACACTGAA. Amino acids: CAWSFRGAVNTE. The whole CDR3 is CAWSFRGAVNTEAFF. The chain recombines TRBV30 with TRBJ1-1; tentative D call: TRBD1 (5 bases). The read gets to within 3 residues of the CDR3 end, and the germline J gene fills in the rest. CDR1 and CDR2 (germline): GTSNPN, SVGIG (reference sequence). The length of the CDR3 is 15 residues. Trimming removed 2 bases at V and 0 bases at J, with 13 bases between.

This clone was counted many times. From the germline J gene comes the end of the CDR3, since the read stops 3 residues before it. The gene calls are TRBV5-4 and TRBJ1-6; D might be TRBD1 (6 bases). Trimming pared 1 base from V and 7 bases from J, leaving 15 bases between. The CDR3 is 16 amino acids. CDR1 and CDR2 from the germline V gene are SGHNT and YYREEE (reference sequence). The CDR3 DNA, read in part, is TGTGCCAGCAGCTTGAGCTTGGGGCAGGGGAATTCACCC. Translating gives CASSLSLGQGNSP. The whole CDR3 is CASSLSLGQGNSPLHF.

To note about this clone: Coverage ceases 3 residues before the CDR3 finishes, and the germline J gene fills in the end. The chain recombines TRBV19 with TRBJ2-1, with 8 positions matching TRBD2. Looked up from germline, CDR1 is LNHDA and CDR2 is SQIVND (reference sequence). This CDR3 region has 14 residues. The J segment lost 7 bases and the V segment lost 4 bases, leaving 6 bases of the junction unmatched. The CDR3 reads CASSRAGAKNEQFF. Incomplete CDR3 DNA: TGTGCCAGTAGTAGAGCGGGGGCGAAAAATGAG.

This clone has ten or more counts. The sequenced fragment ends 3 residues before the CDR3 boundary, so the rest is inferred from the germline J gene. The V call is TRBV6-1, the J call TRBJ1-6; D perhaps matches TRBD1 (6 bases). This CDR3 is built from 14 residues. The germline V and J ends were trimmed by 3 bases and 9 bases, with 12 bases remaining between them. CDR1 and CDR2 from the germline V gene are MNHNS and SASEGT. CDR3 residues: CASSDRGGISPLHF. The DNA read from the CDR3 is TGTGCCAGCAGTGATAGGGGGGGGATTTCACCC.

This clone came up a few times. The read ends 3 residues shy of where the CDR3 ends; the end is completed using the germline J gene. The chain joins TRBV7-9 to TRBJ1-1; possible D gene TRBD1, 5 bases. The CDR3 totals 14 residues. From germline, CDR1 is SEHNR and CDR2 FQNEAQ (reference sequence). V was shortened by 3 bases and J by 6 bases, with 14 bases between the two germline ends. Incomplete CDR3 DNA: TGTGCCAGCAGCTTGTCAGGGTCTCATGCTGAA. Protein: CASSLSGSHAE. The complete CDR3 sequence is CASSLSGSHAEAFF.

This clone showed up many times. Read coverage stops 3 residues before the CDR3 terminus; the germline J gene supplies the remainder. This chain joins TRBV6-1 and TRBJ1-2, with D uncertain. The germline V gene encodes CDR1 MNHNS and CDR2 SASEGT. This CDR3 spans 15 amino acids. Trimming took 3 bases from V and 0 from J, leaving 11 bases between them. CDR3 in amino acids: CASSDGHRANYGYTF. The CDR3 DNA, read in part, is TGTGCCAGCAGTGACGGTCACCGAGCTAACTATGGC.

This clone was picked up many times. Read coverage stops 3 residues before the CDR3 terminus; the germline J gene supplies the remainder. V usage is TRBV29-1 and J usage is TRBJ2-2, with a possible D match to TRBD1 (6 bases). Germline-derived CDR1 and CDR2 are SQVTM and ANQGSEA. This CDR3 has 13 amino acids. V was pared by 6 bases and J by 0 bases, with 8 bases between. This CDR3 reads CSVGQPNTGELFF. CDR3 DNA (partial): TGCAGCGTAGGACAGCCGAACACCGGGGAG.

This clone was seen many times. The CDR3 end is not reached by the read, which stops 3 residues before it; the germline J gene fills it in. The gene calls are TRBV19 and TRBJ1-2; 8 nucleotides align to TRBD1. Trimming cost V 4 bases and J 6 bases; bases outside gene matches: 7. This CDR3 is built from 14 residues. Germline CDR1 and CDR2: LNHDA and SQIVND (reference sequence). The covered CDR3 bases are TGTGCCAGTAGTACGACAGGGGCGTCTAATGGC. Its protein is CASSTTGASNG. The whole CDR3 is CASSTTGASNGYTF. Full variable domain (rest looked up from reference TRBV19 and TRBJ1-2): DGGITQSPKYLFRKEGQNVTLSCEQNLNHDAMYWYRQDPGQGLRLIYYSQIVNDFQKGDIAEGYSVSREKKESFPLTVTSAQKNPTAFYLCASSTTGASNGYTFGSGTRLTVV.

This clone was picked up many times. CDR3 bases read: TGTGCCAGCAGTGAATTAATGGGACAGGGGAACACTGAA. It specifies CASSELMGQGNTE. The entire CDR3 protein reads CASSELMGQGNTEAFF. The chain couples TRBV6-1 to TRBJ1-1; 9 nucleotides match TRBD1. The read gets to within 3 residues of the CDR3 end, and the germline J gene fills in the rest. Germline lookup yields CDR1 MNHNS and CDR2 SASEGT. Losses at the gene ends were 2 bases for V and 1 base for J; bases not matched to a gene: 5. The CDR3 length is 16 residues.

The sample holds many counts of this clone. The CDR3 end falls 3 residues outside the read, so it is completed with the germline J gene. The rearrangement joins TRBV5-6 to TRBJ2-1; the match to TRBD1 covers 7 bases. This CDR3 contains 15 residues. From germline, CDR1 is SGHDT and CDR2 YYEEEE. V shed 4 bases and J 5 bases; nucleotides not matched to a gene: 9. The CDR3 protein is CASSPLDRRDNEQFF. CDR3 DNA, as far as it was read: TGTGCCAGCAGCCCACTGGACAGGCGGGACAATGAG.

In its sample, this clone was seen many times. Read data end 3 residues before the CDR3 end; the end is taken from the germline J gene. The gene calls are TRBV18 and TRBJ2-2; 11 bases are a match to TRBD1. The CDR3 sequence is 15 residues long. The germline CDR1 and CDR2 sequences are KGHSH and LQKENI. The V gene end was trimmed by 5 bases and the J gene end by 5 bases; junction bases not matched to a gene: 4. CDR3 DNA, as far as it was read: TGTGCCAGCTCAACGGGACAGGGGGATACCGGGGAG. This translates into CASSTGQGDTGE. The CDR3 as a whole reads CASSTGQGDTGELFF.

This clone has a count of ten or more. The read ends 3 residues before the CDR3 terminus; that terminus is restored from the germline J gene. V and J are TRBV5-4 and TRBJ2-1; D perhaps matches TRBD2 (5 bases). The V gene's germline CDR1 is SGHNT and CDR2 YYREEE (reference sequence). The V end was cut by 0 bases, the J end by 5 bases, with 15 bases between. The CDR3 contains 16 residues. CDR3 DNA (partial): TGTGCCAGCAGCTTGGCGGGGAAATCCGGGGACAATGAG. Its translation is CASSLAGKSGDNE. The complete CDR3 sequence is CASSLAGKSGDNEQFF.

This clone was counted many times. The read terminates 3 residues ahead of where the CDR3 ends, so the germline J gene completes it. The J gene is TRBJ1-1, the V gene TRBV7-3; 8 bases fit TRBD1. This CDR3 contains 13 residues. Trimming took 6 bases from V and 4 from J; bases not matched to a gene: 4. Per germline, CDR1 SGHTA and CDR2 FQGTGA. The CDR3 bases that were read are TGTGCCAGCAGTCTACAGGGGGGCACTGAA. It translates to CASSLQGGTE. The full CDR3 protein is CASSLQGGTEAFF.

This clone was seen many times. From the germline J gene comes the end of the CDR3, since the read stops 3 residues before it. This chain joins TRBV29-1 and TRBJ2-7; D is ambiguous. Germline V lookup: CDR1 SQVTM, CDR2 ANQGSEA. The V end was cut by 6 bases, the J end by 3 bases, with 6 bases between. CDR3 length: 10 amino acids. The part of the CDR3 DNA that was read is TGCAGCGTCTCAGACTACGAG. Translation: CSVSDYE. The CDR3, in full, reads CSVSDYEQYF.

This clone was seen at least ten times. The observed sequence ends 3 residues before the CDR3 terminus, with the missing tail filled in from the germline J gene. Other DNA sequences in the same sample also yield this CDR3. This chain links TRBV5-1 with TRBJ1-4; D gene unclear. Germline values: CDR1 SGHRS, CDR2 YFSETQ. The CDR3 is 15 residues long. The V and J ends lost 0 bases and 0 bases respectively, with 6 bases between them. The DNA read from the CDR3 is TGCGCCAGCAGCTTGGGAAGGGCAACTAATGAAAAA. Translation gives CASSLGRATNEK. The full CDR3 is CASSLGRATNEKLFF.

This clone was recorded many times. The observed sequence ends 3 residues before the CDR3 terminus, with the missing tail filled in from the germline J gene. V and J are TRBV5-1 and TRBJ1-1, with D unresolved. V was pared by 4 bases and J by 3 bases, with 16 bases between. From germline, CDR1 is SGHRS and CDR2 YFSETQ. The CDR3 is made up of 15 amino acids. The CDR3 reads CASSPSVAVDTEAFF. The DNA read from the CDR3 is TGCGCCAGCAGCCCATCGGTCGCGGTCGACACTGAA.